These T cell receptor beta chains were read from a single sample in a study of T cells after yellow fever vaccination. TCRdb re-analysed the 5' RACE reads in MiXCR, keeping a single row per CDR3 protein. Among 300,000 to 450,000 distinct CDR3 sequences, approximately 8% were seen once, and the ten largest hold approximately 18%. Sequencing was performed on PBMCs, taken about 49 days after the first yellow fever vaccination. Receptor source: a man in his late teens or twenties who received the YFV17D yellow fever vaccine. Each CDR3 is given with its conserved first and last residue. A D gene is named only where the DNA matches it firmly. Some rows mark clone size as missing; the rest say once, few, many or name a class of expanded clone.

v_gene,d_gene,abundance,j_gene,CDR3aa,CDR3nt
TRBV3-1,.,few,TRBJ2-5,CASSQGVLETQYF,TGTGCCAGCAGCCAAGGGGTGCTAGAGACCCAGTACTTC
TRBV12-3/TRBV12-4,.,.,TRBJ1-5,CASSSAGLGNQPQHF,TGTGCCAGCAGTTCGGCGGGGTTGGGCAATCAGCCCCAGCATTTT
TRBV18,TRBD1,few,TRBJ1-1,CASSPPGQGVAFF,TGTGCCAGCTCACCACCGGGACAGGGGGTAGCTTTCTTT
TRBV7-6,.,many,TRBJ2-3,CASSPDQRALNTDTQYF,TGTGCCAGCAGCCCGGACCAGCGGGCGTTAAACACAGATACGCAGTATTTT
TRBV14,.,.,TRBJ1-2,CASSQARGGTNYGYTF,TGTGCCAGCAGCCAAGCCCGCGGAGGCACTAACTATGGCTACACCTTC
TRBV19,TRBD1,.,TRBJ2-1,CASVWTGGNEQFF,TGTGCCAGTGTCTGGACAGGGGGTAACGAGCAGTTCTTC
TRBV12-3/TRBV12-4,TRBD2,.,TRBJ2-2,CASSLMGLAGGRLFAGELFF,TGTGCCAGCAGTTTGATGGGACTAGCGGGGGGGCGTCTTTTCGCCGGGGAGCTGTTTTTT
TRBV14,.,.,TRBJ2-5,CASSPYPEEETQYF,TGTGCCAGCAGCCCCTACCCAGAGGAAGAGACCCAGTACTTC
TRBV6-1,.,few,TRBJ2-7,CASSDLSYEQYF,TGTGCCAGCAGTGATCTTTCCTACGAGCAGTACTTC
TRBV6-1,TRBD1,.,TRBJ1-6,CATRDRVLSPLHF,TGTGCCACCCGGGACAGGGTCTTATCACCCCTCCACTTT
TRBV3-1,.,.,TRBJ2-1,CASSPGWTASSYNEQFF,TGTGCCAGCAGCCCTGGCTGGACAGCGAGCTCCTACAATGAGCAGTTCTTC
TRBV12-3/TRBV12-4,.,many,TRBJ1-2,CASSLAHVPDGYTF,TGTGCCAGCAGTTTAGCGCATGTCCCGGATGGCTACACCTTC
TRBV6-6,.,few,TRBJ1-1,CASFGGSTEAFF,TGTGCCAGCTTTGGGGGAAGCACTGAAGCTTTCTTT
TRBV3-1,.,few,TRBJ2-3,CASSQWVLRPADTQYF,TGTGCCAGCAGCCAATGGGTCCTACGACCCGCAGATACGCAGTATTTT
TRBV24-1,TRBD2,few,TRBJ2-3,CATSDPLAGGVDTQYF,TGTGCCACCAGTGACCCCCTAGCGGGGGGAGTAGATACGCAGTATTTT
TRBV30,.,.,TRBJ2-3,CAWTRGGLAGGDTQYF,TGTGCCTGGACCCGAGGGGGACTTGCGGGTGGAGATACGCAGTATTTT
TRBV12-3/TRBV12-4,.,.,TRBJ1-2,CASTQSRGRPFGYTF,TGTGCCAGCACTCAAAGCCGGGGCCGCCCCTTTGGCTACACCTTC
TRBV6-2/TRBV6-3,.,many,TRBJ1-1,CASSPALRTTFF,TGTGCCAGCAGCCCCGCTCTACGAACGACTTTCTTT
TRBV7-2,.,.,TRBJ1-1,CASSDGQLVTAFF,TGTGCCAGCAGCGACGGACAGCTCGTAACAGCTTTCTTT
TRBV18,.,.,TRBJ2-5,CASSETSGWETQYF,TGTGCCAGCTCAGAGACGAGCGGATGGGAGACCCAGTACTTC
TRBV2,TRBD2,.,TRBJ2-3,CASSDVGAGVTDTQYF,TGTGCCAGCAGTGACGTTGGAGCGGGGGTCACAGATACGCAGTATTTT
TRBV5-1,.,.,TRBJ2-1,CASSEANSEANEQFF,TGCGCCAGCAGCGAGGCCAATTCCGAGGCCAATGAGCAGTTCTTC
TRBV4-1,.,.,TRBJ1-6,CASSQVQQGMGNSPLHF,TGCGCCAGCAGCCAGGTACAACAGGGTATGGGTAATTCACCCCTCCACTTT
TRBV11-2,.,many,TRBJ2-3,CASSRLGGATDTQYF,TGTGCCAGCAGCAGATTAGGGGGTGCCACAGATACGCAGTATTTT
TRBV27,.,few,TRBJ1-2,CASSLLTGNGYTF,TGTGCCAGCAGTTTATTAACTGGGAATGGCTACACCTTC
TRBV4-3,TRBD2,.,TRBJ2-3,CASSRGLAPDTQYF,TGCGCCAGCAGCCGAGGACTAGCCCCAGATACGCAGTATTTT
TRBV7-8,.,few,TRBJ2-1,CASSLVVGPNEQFF,TGTGCCAGCAGCTTAGTGGTGGGCCCTAATGAGCAGTTCTTC
TRBV7-3,.,few,TRBJ2-3,CASSFFSYSDTQYF,TGTGCCAGCAGCTTTTTTAGCTACTCAGATACGCAGTATTTT
TRBV12-3/TRBV12-4,.,many,TRBJ1-2,CASSQGQGPYGYTF,TGTGCCAGCAGTCAGGGCCAGGGGCCTTATGGCTACACCTTC
TRBV20-1,TRBD1,few,TRBJ2-7,CSAANRQGNYEQYF,TGCAGTGCAGCCAACCGACAGGGTAACTACGAGCAGTACTTC
TRBV2,.,.,TRBJ1-2,CASSEGVWAYGYTF,TGTGCCAGCAGTGAGGGGGTGTGGGCGTATGGCTACACCTTC
TRBV19,TRBD1,.,TRBJ2-3,CASSMGTGTESYF,TGTGCCAGTAGTATGGGGACCGGGACAGAGTCGTATTTT
TRBV7-2,.,.,TRBJ2-2,CASSFTLVTGELFF,TGTGCCAGCAGCTTCACTTTAGTCACCGGGGAGCTGTTTTTT
TRBV7-9,.,few,TRBJ2-5,CASRQPTGKETQYF,TGTGCCAGCAGACAACCGACTGGAAAAGAGACCCAGTACTTC
TRBV4-1,.,few,TRBJ2-3,CASSHTAYTDTQYF,TGCGCCAGCAGCCACACAGCCTACACAGATACGCAGTATTTT
TRBV7-9,.,.,TRBJ1-5,CASSLGSGENQPQHF,TGTGCCAGCAGCTTAGGATCAGGGGAGAATCAGCCCCAGCATTTT
TRBV12-3/TRBV12-4,.,few,TRBJ2-5,CASSPTRKETQYF,TGTGCCAGCAGCCCCACTAGAAAAGAGACCCAGTACTTC
TRBV7-9,.,.,TRBJ1-5,CASSNWHGGPQHF,TGTGCCAGCAGCAACTGGCATGGAGGGCCCCAGCATTTT
TRBV7-2,TRBD1,few,TRBJ1-6,CASNQRDRNNSPLHF,TGTGCCAGCAACCAAAGGGACAGAAATAATTCACCCCTCCACTTT
TRBV29-1,TRBD1,.,TRBJ1-5,CSVAGQLDQPQHF,TGCAGCGTCGCGGGACAGCTCGATCAGCCCCAGCATTTT
TRBV14,.,.,TRBJ1-4,CASSQVGPTEKLFF,TGTGCCAGCAGCCAAGTGGGACCCACCGAAAAACTGTTTTTT
TRBV7-2,TRBD1,few,TRBJ1-5,CASSLQTGANQPQHF,TGTGCCAGCAGCTTACAGACAGGGGCAAATCAGCCCCAGCATTTT
TRBV5-1,.,many,TRBJ2-4,CASSFSDRNIQYF,TGCGCCAGCAGCTTCTCTGATCGGAACATTCAGTACTTC
TRBV27,TRBD1,few,TRBJ1-2,CASSGLGTGEQGYTF,TGTGCCAGCAGCGGCTTAGGGACAGGGGAACAGGGCTACACCTTC
TRBV5-6,.,few,TRBJ2-5,CASSPRIRLGETQYF,TGTGCCAGCAGCCCCCGGATTAGACTCGGGGAGACCCAGTACTTC
TRBV18,.,once,TRBJ1-1,CASSPPIRPAEAFF,TGTGCCAGCTCACCTCCGATAAGACCGGCTGAAGCTTTCTTT
TRBV7-9,.,.,TRBJ2-1,CASSLDGVSYNEQFF,TGTGCCAGCAGCTTAGATGGGGTCTCCTACAATGAGCAGTTCTTC
TRBV29-1,TRBD2,.,TRBJ2-2,CSVRLAGDETGELFF,TGCAGCGTTAGACTAGCGGGGGATGAGACCGGGGAGCTGTTTTTT
TRBV7-2,.,few,TRBJ2-3,CASSPSIDTQYF,TGTGCCAGCAGCCCCTCGATAGATACGCAGTATTTT
TRBV6-1,.,few,TRBJ1-5,CASSSSRYAGNQPQHF,TGTGCCAGCTCCTCATCTCGGTATGCTGGCAATCAGCCCCAGCATTTT
TRBV7-9,.,many,TRBJ2-7,CASSLGIRHNSYEQYF,TGTGCCAGCAGCTTAGGAATTCGACACAACTCCTACGAGCAGTACTTC
TRBV4-1,.,many,TRBJ2-3,CASSLGQNTDTQYF,TGCGCCAGCAGCCTTGGACAGAACACAGATACGCAGTATTTT
TRBV18,.,few,TRBJ1-3,CASSPFDTSGNTIYF,TGTGCCAGCTCACCCTTTGACACCTCTGGAAACACCATATATTTT
TRBV20-1,.,few,TRBJ2-7,CSASWDYEQYF,TGCAGTGCTAGCTGGGATTACGAGCAGTACTTC
TRBV7-9,TRBD1,few,TRBJ1-5,CASSLGQGADQPQHF,TGTGCCAGCAGCTTGGGACAGGGGGCTGATCAGCCCCAGCATTTT
TRBV7-2,.,few,TRBJ2-7,CASRPTRDSIYEQYF,TGTGCCAGCAGACCCACCCGGGACTCTATTTACGAGCAGTACTTC
TRBV7-8,.,few,TRBJ1-2,CASSLVGLDYGYTF,TGTGCCAGCAGCTTAGTAGGGCTTGACTATGGCTACACCTTC
TRBV5-1,.,.,TRBJ1-1,CASSRGDKGGSTEAFF,TGCGCCAGCTCCCGGGGCGATAAAGGGGGAAGCACTGAAGCTTTCTTT
TRBV11-1,.,few,TRBJ1-2,CASSSRTVNTRTNYGYTF,TGTGCCAGCAGCTCCCGGACTGTGAACACCCGGACTAACTATGGCTACACCTTC